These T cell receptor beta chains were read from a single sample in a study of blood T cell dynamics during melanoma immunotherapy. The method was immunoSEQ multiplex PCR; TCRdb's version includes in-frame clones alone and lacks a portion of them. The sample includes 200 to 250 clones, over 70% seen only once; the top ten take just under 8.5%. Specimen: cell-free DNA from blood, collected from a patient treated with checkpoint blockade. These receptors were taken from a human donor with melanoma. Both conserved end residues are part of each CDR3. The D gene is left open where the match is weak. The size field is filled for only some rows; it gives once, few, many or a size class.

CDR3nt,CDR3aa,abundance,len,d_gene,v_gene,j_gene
TGTGCCAGCAGTTTAACAGAGGACTATGGCTACACCTTC,CASSLTEDYGYTF,.,13,.,TRBV6-5,TRBJ1-2
TGTGCCAGCAGTTTTCGGGGGCCGGGCACAGATACGCAGTATTTT,CASSFRGPGTDTQYF,.,15,.,TRBV6-6,TRBJ2-3
TGTGCCAGCAGCGTGAGGGCAGGCACCGGGGAGCTGTTTTTT,CASSVRAGTGELFF,.,14,.,TRBV9,TRBJ2-2
TGTGCCAGTAGTATAGAGGGAGGGGGACTCTACGAGCAGTACTTC,CASSIEGGGLYEQYF,.,15,.,TRBV19,TRBJ2-7
TGTGCCTGGACCGTGGGGGGCCACACTGAAGCTTTCTTT,CAWTVGGHTEAFF,.,13,.,TRBV30,TRBJ1-1
TGTGCCTGGAGTGTCGGGTCAGGGGGCCGAGAGCCCCAGCATTTT,CAWSVGSGGREPQHF,.,15,TRBD1,TRBV30,TRBJ1-5
TGTGCCAGCAGTTACGGGCACTCTGGGGCCAACGTCCTGACTTTC,CASSYGHSGANVLTF,.,15,.,TRBV6-6,TRBJ2-6
TGCGCCAGCAGCCAAGACCTGCTCGTGACCGGAAAAGAGACCCAGTACTTC,CASSQDLLVTGKETQYF,.,17,.,TRBV4-1,TRBJ2-5
TGTGCCATCAGCGACAGGGCCAGTAATTCACCCCTCCACTTT,CAISDRASNSPLHF,.,14,TRBD1,TRBV10-3,TRBJ1-6
TGCGCCACCGCCCAGGGGGACATGAGCACTGAAGCTTTCTTT,CATAQGDMSTEAFF,few,14,TRBD1,TRBV5-1,TRBJ1-1
TGTGCCAGTAGTACTGGGGCAGAGGGGGGCTACAATGAGCAGTTCTTC,CASSTGAEGGYNEQFF,.,16,.,TRBV19,TRBJ2-1
TGCGCCAGCAGCGTTCAGGGTCGGAACACTGAAGCTTTCTTT,CASSVQGRNTEAFF,once,14,.,TRBV5-1,TRBJ1-1
TGTGCCATCAGTGATGCTAGCGGCAAAAACATTCAGTACTTC,CAISDASGKNIQYF,.,14,TRBD2,TRBV10-3,TRBJ2-4
TGTGCCAGTAGTATAGGGACAGGGGGTTGGCAGCCCCAGCATTTT,CASSIGTGGWQPQHF,once,15,TRBD1,TRBV19,TRBJ1-5
TGTGCCAGCAGCTTTGTCGACAGCTTATTAGATACGCAGTATTTT,CASSFVDSLLDTQYF,few,15,.,TRBV5-4,TRBJ2-3
TGTGCCAGCAGCTATTTGATAGGGGCTAACTATGGCTACACCTTC,CASSYLIGANYGYTF,.,15,.,TRBV7-2,TRBJ1-2
TGTGCCAGCAGCTTAGATGAGTCCTTCAGTGCTTTCTTT,CASSLDESFSAFF,.,13,.,TRBV11-2,TRBJ1-1
TGTGCCAGCAGTCTACCCGGGGGAGCAGTCACTGAAGCTTTCTTT,CASSLPGGAVTEAFF,.,15,.,TRBV6-1,TRBJ1-1
TGTGCCAGTAGCCAGGGGACAGCTGAAGCTTTCTTT,CASSQGTAEAFF,once,12,TRBD1,TRBV19,TRBJ1-1
TGTGCCAGCAGCCTCTATTGGGGGAACACTGAAGCTTTCTTT,CASSLYWGNTEAFF,.,14,.,TRBV5-5,TRBJ1-1
TGTGCCAGCAGTTACCAGGGACAGGGAATGGAGACCCAGTACTTC,CASSYQGQGMETQYF,.,15,TRBD1,TRBV7-8,TRBJ2-5
TGTGCCAGAAGACGGGTGAGAAAGACCTATGGCTACACCTTC,CARRRVRKTYGYTF,.,14,.,TRBV5-3,TRBJ1-2
TGTGCCAGCAGGGAGCAAGTATTCTATGGCTACACCTTC,CASREQVFYGYTF,few,13,.,TRBV2,TRBJ1-2
TGCGCCAGCAGCTTAGAGCTGTCCTACGAGCAGTACTTC,CASSLELSYEQYF,.,13,.,TRBV5-1,TRBJ2-7
TGTGCCAGCAGCTACGCCGGGGGGCCCACAACTAATGAAAAACTGTTTTTT,CASSYAGGPTTNEKLFF,.,17,.,TRBV11-2,TRBJ1-4
TGTGCCAGCAGCCCTCTGGGCCAGGGAAGAACCGGGGAGCTGTTTTTT,CASSPLGQGRTGELFF,.,16,.,TRBV7-9,TRBJ2-2
TGTGCCAGTAGTATAGTTCCAGGGGATGGCTACACCTTC,CASSIVPGDGYTF,.,13,.,TRBV19,TRBJ1-2
TGTGCCAGCAGGGTCGGAATGGACAGGAGAAATGGCTACACCTTC,CASRVGMDRRNGYTF,.,15,TRBD1,TRBV2,TRBJ1-2
TGTGCCAGCAGCTTTGTGGAGGACTATGGCTACACCTTC,CASSFVEDYGYTF,once,13,.,TRBV5-4,TRBJ1-2
TGTGCCAGCAGTCCGCCCAACTTAAATTCACCCCTCCACTTT,CASSPPNLNSPLHF,.,14,.,TRBV28,TRBJ1-6
TGTGCCAGCAGCTCCCGAACCCGACAGTCAGGCCGGAATGAAGAACAGTTCTTC,CASSSRTRQSGRNEEQFF,.,18,.,TRBV14,TRBJ2-1
TGTGCCAGCAGTGGGGAGCAGTACTTC,CASSGEQYF,.,9,.,TRBV21-1,TRBJ2-5
TGTGCCACCAGCAGAGATCAGAACTCCTATAATTCACCCCTCCACTTT,CATSRDQNSYNSPLHF,.,16,.,TRBV15,TRBJ1-6
TGTGCCAGCAGGCCTCGAGGACAGGGGGCCACTGAAGCTTTCTTT,CASRPRGQGATEAFF,.,15,TRBD1,TRBV6-6,TRBJ1-1
TGTGCCACCAGCAGAGATAGAGGAGAGTGGAACACTGAAGCTTTCTTT,CATSRDRGEWNTEAFF,.,16,.,TRBV15,TRBJ1-1